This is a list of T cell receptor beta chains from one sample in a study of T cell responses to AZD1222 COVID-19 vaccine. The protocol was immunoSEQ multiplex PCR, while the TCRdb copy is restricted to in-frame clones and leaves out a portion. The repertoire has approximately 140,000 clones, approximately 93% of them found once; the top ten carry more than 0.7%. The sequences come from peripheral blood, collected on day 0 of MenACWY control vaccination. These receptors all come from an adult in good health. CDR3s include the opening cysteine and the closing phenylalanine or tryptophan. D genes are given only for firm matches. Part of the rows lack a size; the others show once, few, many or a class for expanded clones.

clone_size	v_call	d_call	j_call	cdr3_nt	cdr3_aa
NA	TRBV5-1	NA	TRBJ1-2	TGCGCCAGCACCCCAAACGGGGGCGCTGACTATGGCTACACCTTC	CASTPNGGADYGYTF
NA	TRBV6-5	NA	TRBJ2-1	TGTGCCAGCAGTTCCCGGGGAAGCTCCTACAATGAGCAGTTCTTC	CASSSRGSSYNEQFF
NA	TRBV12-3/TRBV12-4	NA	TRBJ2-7	TGTGCCAGCAGCCCACAGATCTACGAGCAGTACTTC	CASSPQIYEQYF
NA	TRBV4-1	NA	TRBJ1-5	TGCGCCAGCAGCCAAATCGGCGTCGGACGTAGTGATCAGCCCCAGCATTTT	CASSQIGVGRSDQPQHF
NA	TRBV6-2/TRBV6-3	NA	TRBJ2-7	TGTGCCAGCAGTAGACAGGCCTACGAGCAGTACTTC	CASSRQAYEQYF
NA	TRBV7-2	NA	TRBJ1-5	TGTGCCAGCAGCTTAGTTCCGGGCTTTCAGCCCCAGCATTTT	CASSLVPGFQPQHF
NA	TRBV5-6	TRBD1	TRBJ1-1	TGTGCCAGCAGCTCGGGACAGGGAAGGACTGAAGCTTTCTTT	CASSSGQGRTEAFF
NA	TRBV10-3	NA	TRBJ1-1	TGTGCCATCAGTGAGTCGATGCTCAAGGACACTGAAGCTTTCTTT	CAISESMLKDTEAFF
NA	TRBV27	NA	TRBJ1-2	TGTGCCAGCAGCCCCCGCGCCGGTGGAGGCTATGGCTACACCTTC	CASSPRAGGGYGYTF
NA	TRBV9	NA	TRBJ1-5	TGTGCCAGCAGCCCGGAAGGGGGTTCGCCCCAGCATTTT	CASSPEGGSPQHF
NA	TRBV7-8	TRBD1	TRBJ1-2	TGTGCCAGCAGCTTCGGGACAGGATGGTATGGCTACACCTTC	CASSFGTGWYGYTF
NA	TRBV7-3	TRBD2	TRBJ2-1	TGTGCCAGCAGTGGGACTAGCGGACCAAGCTCCTACAATGAGCAGTTCTTC	CASSGTSGPSSYNEQFF
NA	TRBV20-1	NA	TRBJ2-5	TGCAGTGCTAGTCCGAGGGGAGAGACCCAGTACTTC	CSASPRGETQYF
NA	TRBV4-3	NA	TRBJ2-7	TGCGCCAGCAGCCGGGACACAAAATACGAGCAGTACTTC	CASSRDTKYEQYF
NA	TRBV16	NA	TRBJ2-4	TGTGCCAGCAGCCAATCGAAATTGGAGCTAGGCAAAAACATTCAGTACTTC	CASSQSKLELGKNIQYF
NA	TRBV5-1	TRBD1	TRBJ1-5	TGCGCCAGCAGCACAGGACAGGGGGCCCAGCCCCAGCATTTT	CASSTGQGAQPQHF
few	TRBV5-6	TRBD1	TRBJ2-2	TGTGCCAGCAGCTTGCTGGGACAGGTATTCGGCGGGGAGCTGTTTTTT	CASSLLGQVFGGELFF
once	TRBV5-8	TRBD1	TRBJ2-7	TGTGCCAGCAGAGGGACAGGGGCGTACGAGCAGTACTTC	CASRGTGAYEQYF
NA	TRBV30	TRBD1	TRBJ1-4	TGTGCCTTAACAGGGGTTGAAAAACTGTTTTTT	CALTGVEKLFF
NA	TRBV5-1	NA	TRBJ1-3	TGCGCCAGCAGCTTGTCGGCAGGAGGAAACACCATATATTTT	CASSLSAGGNTIYF
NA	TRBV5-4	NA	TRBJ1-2	TGTGCCAGCAGCTTGGCCTCAGAAAACTATGGCTACACCTTC	CASSLASENYGYTF
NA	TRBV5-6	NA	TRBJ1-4	TGTGCCAGCAGCCGGAGTGGGGCTGAAAAACTGTTTTTT	CASSRSGAEKLFF
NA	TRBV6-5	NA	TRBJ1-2	TGTGCCAGCAGCCTACATAGCAACTATGGCTACACCTTC	CASSLHSNYGYTF
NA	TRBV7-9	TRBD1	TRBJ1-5	TGTGCCAGCAGCTTAGTAGGGGGCGGTCAGCCCCAGCATTTT	CASSLVGGGQPQHF
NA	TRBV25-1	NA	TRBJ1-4	TGTGCCAGCAAAGCCAGGGGTGGCGAAAAACTGTTTTTT	CASKARGGEKLFF
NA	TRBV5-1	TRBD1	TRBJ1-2	TGCGCCAGCAGCTGGGACAGGGCTGACTATGGCTACACCTTC	CASSWDRADYGYTF
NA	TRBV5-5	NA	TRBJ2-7	TGTGCCAGCAGCTTGGGACCAGGCACCTACGAGCAGTACTTC	CASSLGPGTYEQYF
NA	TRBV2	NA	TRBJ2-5	TGTGCCAGCCATAACATCCCAGCGCAGGTACTCCTCCAAGAGACCCAGTACTTC	CASHNIPAQVLLQETQYF
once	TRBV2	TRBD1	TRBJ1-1	TGTGCCAGCTCCTCCCAGGGGACAGCGAACACTGAAGCTTTCTTT	CASSSQGTANTEAFF
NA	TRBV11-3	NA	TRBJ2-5	TGTGCCAGCAGCTTAGTGGCAGGGGATCCCCAGTACTTC	CASSLVAGDPQYF
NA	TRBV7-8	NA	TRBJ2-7	TGTGCCAGCAGCCTAGTTTACGAGCAGTACTTC	CASSLVYEQYF
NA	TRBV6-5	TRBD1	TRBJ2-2	TGTGCCAGCAGTTTAGGACAGGGGGCGGACACCGGGGAGCTGTTTTTT	CASSLGQGADTGELFF
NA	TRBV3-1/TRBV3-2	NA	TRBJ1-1	TGTGCCAGCAGCCTCGGGACATTGAACACTGAAGCTTTCTTT	CASSLGTLNTEAFF
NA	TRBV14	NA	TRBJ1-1	TGTGCCAGCAGCCAAGATCAGGTGACAAACGCTTTCTTT	CASSQDQVTNAFF
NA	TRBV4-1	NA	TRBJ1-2	TGCGCCAGCAGCCCGGGGGGGAGCTATGGCTACACCTTC	CASSPGGSYGYTF
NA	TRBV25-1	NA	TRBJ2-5	TGTGCCAGCAGTGACGTGGAGACCCAGTACTTC	CASSDVETQYF
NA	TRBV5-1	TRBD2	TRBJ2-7	TGCGCCAGCAGCTTGTGGGGTAGCGGGGGTCCCGAAGAGCAGTACTTC	CASSLWGSGGPEEQYF
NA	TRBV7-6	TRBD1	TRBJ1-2	TGTGCCAGCAGTTACTTACCAGGGGGCGAACGGTTTGGCTACACCTTC	CASSYLPGGERFGYTF
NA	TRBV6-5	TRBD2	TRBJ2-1	TGTGCCAGCAGCGCTCCTAGCGGGGGGAACAATGAGCAGTTCTTC	CASSAPSGGNNEQFF
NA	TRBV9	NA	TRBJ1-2	TGTGCCAGCAGCGTAGAGGGGAACTATGGCTACACCTTC	CASSVEGNYGYTF
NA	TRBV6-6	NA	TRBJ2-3	TGTGCCAGCAGTTTTGGCAGATTAGGCACAGATACGCAGTATTTT	CASSFGRLGTDTQYF